The 8 T cell receptor beta chains listed next were all sequenced from one sample in a study of OX40 agonist ivuxolimab in advanced cancers. Some clones are missing from TCRdb's copy, which holds only in-frame ones; the method was immunoSEQ multiplex PCR. The sample records more than 50,000 clones, approximately 90% being singletons. The sequences come from CD4+ or CD8+ T cells sorted from blood, collected in a trial of the OX40 agonist ivuxolimab. The receptors come from an adult with an advanced solid tumor such as melanoma, head and neck, liver or kidney cancer.

This clone showed up just a few times. V and J are TRBV27 and TRBJ1-2, with TRBD1 as a possible D gene (6 bases). The V end lost 6 bases, the J end lost 4 bases, and 9 bases lay between the germline ends. This CDR3 contains 12 residues. The germline gives CDR1 MNHEY, CDR2 SMNVEV (reference sequence). CDR3 loop: CASSQTGYGYTF. CDR3 bases: TGTGCCAGCAGCCAGACAGGCTATGGCTACACCTTC.

With regard to this clone: The same CDR3 is also encoded by other DNA sequences in this sample. The J gene is TRBJ2-1, the V gene TRBV7-9; TRBD1 aligns across 7 bases. From germline, CDR1 is SEHNR and CDR2 FQNEAQ (reference sequence). V trimming: 5 bases; J trimming: 8 bases; junction bases outside the gene matches: 6. The CDR3 has 13 residues. CDR3 DNA: TGTGCCAGCAGCCCTGGGACAGCATATGAGCAGTTCTTC. Protein product: CASSPGTAYEQFF.

The rearrangement uses TRBV11-2 and TRBJ2-6; D gene uncertain. The germline gives CDR1 SGHAT, CDR2 FQNNGV. Trimming took off 4 bases at V and 4 bases at J, with 8 bases between the two ends. This CDR3 is 14 amino acids long. CDR3 sequence (DNA): TGTGCCAGCAGCTCAACTTCGGGGGCCAACGTCCTGACTTTC. Translation: CASSSTSGANVLTF.

This clone has just one count. The chain uses TRBV27 and TRBJ1-1; no firm D call. The length of the CDR3 is 13 residues. Germline CDR1 MNHEY, CDR2 SMNVEV (reference sequence). The ends were cut back, 2 bases at V and 3 bases at J, with 7 bases in the middle. In DNA, the CDR3 is TGTGCCAGCAGTTTAGGGCGACACACTGAAGCTTTCTTT. Protein product: CASSLGRHTEAFF.

The V and J genes are TRBV19 and TRBJ2-7; D is ambiguous. Germline assignment: CDR1 LNHDA and CDR2 SQIVND (reference sequence). Trimming pared 1 base from V and 5 bases from J, leaving 9 bases between. The CDR3 runs to 13 residues. The CDR3 reads CASSIVLRNEQYF. In DNA form, the CDR3 reads TGTGCCAGTAGTATAGTTCTGAGGAACGAGCAGTACTTC.

This chain links TRBV7-8 with TRBJ1-1; D remains ambiguous. V gave up 7 bases and J gave up 6 bases, with 15 bases separating them. Looked up from germline, CDR1 is SGHVS and CDR2 is FQNEAQ. The CDR3 is made up of 13 amino acids. The CDR3 reads CASIPNNSPEAFF. The CDR3 region has the DNA TGTGCCAGCATCCCAAACAATTCCCCTGAAGCTTTCTTT.

This rearrangement joins TRBV27 to TRBJ2-3; unclear D gene. V was shortened by 5 bases and J by 6 bases, with 12 bases between the two germline ends. The CDR3 consists of 13 residues. The germline CDR1 and CDR2 sequences are MNHEY and SMNVEV (reference sequence). DNA for the CDR3: TGTGCCAGCAGTGCCCTTATTTTGGATACGCAGTATTTT. As protein: CASSALILDTQYF.

The V call is TRBV27, the J call TRBJ2-1; D remains ambiguous. This CDR3 has 14 amino acids. Germline loops: CDR1 MNHEY, CDR2 SMNVEV (reference sequence). V was pared by 6 bases and J by 7 bases, with 16 bases between. This CDR3 is CASRLLPGPNEQFF. The DNA for the CDR3 is TGTGCCAGCAGGCTACTCCCAGGCCCGAATGAGCAGTTCTTC.